One TCR beta chain is described in this entry. The entry originates in a study of T cell changes during pregnancy in multiple sclerosis. Germline-derived CDR1 and CDR2 are PRHDT and FYEKMQ (reference sequence). V lost 4 bases and J 4 bases, leaving 17 bases between the germline ends. The CDR3 is 15 amino acids. Measured with immunoSEQ multiplex PCR; TCRdb has only the in-frame clones, and not every one. Found here are roughly 26,000 clones, 89% of them singletons; the top ten hold roughly 15%. Sequenced here: CD8+ T cells from peripheral blood mononuclear cells, sampled in the second trimester of pregnancy. This receptor was taken from a female donor with multiple sclerosis, enrolled in a pregnancy study. This sequence joins TRBV13 and TRBJ2-7, with D possibly TRBD2 on 7 matching bases. The CDR3 DNA sequence: TGTGCCAGCAGCTCCTCAGGGGAGGGGGTGTACGAGCAGTACTTC. The encoded protein is CASSSSGEGVYEQYF.